The 6 T cell receptor beta chains below come from one sample, sequenced in a study of cytomegalovirus exposure and HLA in healthy donors (dated by TCRdb to about 2017). Library prep was done by the immunoSEQ multiplex PCR assay. The multiplex PCR relied on a mix of 60 forward primers for TCR Vbeta segments and 13 reverse primers for TCR Jbeta segments. TCRdb provides this immuneACCESS table in a form limited to in-frame rearrangements. Some clones are lacking; in checked studies, under half of them reflect an unresolved V gene, and why the rest are absent is not known. The sample table records some 130,000 clones; more than 75% of these occur just once. 1.5% of the sample is taken by the ten largest. The source material was PBMCs. The receptors shown here come from a female donor in good health and CMV-seronegative.

This sequence joins TRBV6-1 and TRBJ2-3, with D perhaps matching TRBD2 (5 bases). The V end lost 3 bases, the J end lost 2 bases, and 6 bases lay between the germline ends. Germline V CDR1 and CDR2: MNHNS, SASEGT. The CDR3 runs 13 residues. CDR3: CASSEGATDTQYF. Written as DNA, the CDR3 is TGTGCCAGCAGTGAGGGAGCCACAGATACGCAGTATTTT.

This chain joins TRBV19 and TRBJ2-7, with 8 bases fitting TRBD1. In germline, CDR1 is LNHDA, CDR2 SQIVND (reference sequence). The V gene end was trimmed by 9 bases and the J gene end by 5 bases; junction bases not matched to a gene: 15. The CDR3 length is 15 residues. CDR3 bases: TGTGCCAGCAGACTTGGACGGGACAGGATCCACGAGCAGTACTTC. Protein: CASRLGRDRIHEQYF.

This sequence joins TRBV10-3 and TRBJ2-7, with TRBD1 as a possible D gene (6 bases). Germline-derived CDR1 and CDR2 are ENHRY and SYGVKD. This CDR3 is built from 15 residues. Trimming shortened V by 3 bases and J by 7 bases, and 19 bases separated the two germline ends. The CDR3 DNA follows: TGTGCCATCAGTGACCCTTCTGGGGGCGAGATGGAGCAGTACTTC. Its protein is CAISDPSGGEMEQYF.

V usage is TRBV30 and J usage is TRBJ2-1; TRBD2 agrees at 14 bases. Unmatched junction bases numbered 7, after V lost 3 bases and J lost 6 bases. The CDR3 is 16 amino acids. Germline values: CDR1 GTSNPN, CDR2 SVGIG (reference sequence). The CDR3 nucleotides read TGTGCCTGGAGAATTGGGACTAGCGGGAGATCCAATGAGCAGTTCTTC. Protein product: CAWRIGTSGRSNEQFF.

This chain joins TRBV5-4 and TRBJ1-2; D unclear. Germline CDR1 SGHNT, CDR2 YYREEE (reference sequence). V lost 0 bases, J lost 4 bases, and 4 bases lay in between. The CDR3 extends over 12 amino acids. The CDR3 DNA sequence: TGTGCCAGCAGCTTGGAGAGCTATGGCTACACCTTC. Translated, it gives CASSLESYGYTF.

This clone was observed a single time. The chain carries TRBV6-5 and TRBJ2-1, with a weak D call TRBD1 (5 bases). V lost 0 bases and J lost 10, with 19 bases in between. Germline CDR1 is MNHEY and CDR2 is SVGAGI. The CDR3 contains 16 residues. CDR3 sequence (DNA): TGTGCCAGCAGTTACTCAAGGGGCAGGCCGGCCAAGGAGCAGTTCTTC. Amino acid sequence: CASSYSRGRPAKEQFF.